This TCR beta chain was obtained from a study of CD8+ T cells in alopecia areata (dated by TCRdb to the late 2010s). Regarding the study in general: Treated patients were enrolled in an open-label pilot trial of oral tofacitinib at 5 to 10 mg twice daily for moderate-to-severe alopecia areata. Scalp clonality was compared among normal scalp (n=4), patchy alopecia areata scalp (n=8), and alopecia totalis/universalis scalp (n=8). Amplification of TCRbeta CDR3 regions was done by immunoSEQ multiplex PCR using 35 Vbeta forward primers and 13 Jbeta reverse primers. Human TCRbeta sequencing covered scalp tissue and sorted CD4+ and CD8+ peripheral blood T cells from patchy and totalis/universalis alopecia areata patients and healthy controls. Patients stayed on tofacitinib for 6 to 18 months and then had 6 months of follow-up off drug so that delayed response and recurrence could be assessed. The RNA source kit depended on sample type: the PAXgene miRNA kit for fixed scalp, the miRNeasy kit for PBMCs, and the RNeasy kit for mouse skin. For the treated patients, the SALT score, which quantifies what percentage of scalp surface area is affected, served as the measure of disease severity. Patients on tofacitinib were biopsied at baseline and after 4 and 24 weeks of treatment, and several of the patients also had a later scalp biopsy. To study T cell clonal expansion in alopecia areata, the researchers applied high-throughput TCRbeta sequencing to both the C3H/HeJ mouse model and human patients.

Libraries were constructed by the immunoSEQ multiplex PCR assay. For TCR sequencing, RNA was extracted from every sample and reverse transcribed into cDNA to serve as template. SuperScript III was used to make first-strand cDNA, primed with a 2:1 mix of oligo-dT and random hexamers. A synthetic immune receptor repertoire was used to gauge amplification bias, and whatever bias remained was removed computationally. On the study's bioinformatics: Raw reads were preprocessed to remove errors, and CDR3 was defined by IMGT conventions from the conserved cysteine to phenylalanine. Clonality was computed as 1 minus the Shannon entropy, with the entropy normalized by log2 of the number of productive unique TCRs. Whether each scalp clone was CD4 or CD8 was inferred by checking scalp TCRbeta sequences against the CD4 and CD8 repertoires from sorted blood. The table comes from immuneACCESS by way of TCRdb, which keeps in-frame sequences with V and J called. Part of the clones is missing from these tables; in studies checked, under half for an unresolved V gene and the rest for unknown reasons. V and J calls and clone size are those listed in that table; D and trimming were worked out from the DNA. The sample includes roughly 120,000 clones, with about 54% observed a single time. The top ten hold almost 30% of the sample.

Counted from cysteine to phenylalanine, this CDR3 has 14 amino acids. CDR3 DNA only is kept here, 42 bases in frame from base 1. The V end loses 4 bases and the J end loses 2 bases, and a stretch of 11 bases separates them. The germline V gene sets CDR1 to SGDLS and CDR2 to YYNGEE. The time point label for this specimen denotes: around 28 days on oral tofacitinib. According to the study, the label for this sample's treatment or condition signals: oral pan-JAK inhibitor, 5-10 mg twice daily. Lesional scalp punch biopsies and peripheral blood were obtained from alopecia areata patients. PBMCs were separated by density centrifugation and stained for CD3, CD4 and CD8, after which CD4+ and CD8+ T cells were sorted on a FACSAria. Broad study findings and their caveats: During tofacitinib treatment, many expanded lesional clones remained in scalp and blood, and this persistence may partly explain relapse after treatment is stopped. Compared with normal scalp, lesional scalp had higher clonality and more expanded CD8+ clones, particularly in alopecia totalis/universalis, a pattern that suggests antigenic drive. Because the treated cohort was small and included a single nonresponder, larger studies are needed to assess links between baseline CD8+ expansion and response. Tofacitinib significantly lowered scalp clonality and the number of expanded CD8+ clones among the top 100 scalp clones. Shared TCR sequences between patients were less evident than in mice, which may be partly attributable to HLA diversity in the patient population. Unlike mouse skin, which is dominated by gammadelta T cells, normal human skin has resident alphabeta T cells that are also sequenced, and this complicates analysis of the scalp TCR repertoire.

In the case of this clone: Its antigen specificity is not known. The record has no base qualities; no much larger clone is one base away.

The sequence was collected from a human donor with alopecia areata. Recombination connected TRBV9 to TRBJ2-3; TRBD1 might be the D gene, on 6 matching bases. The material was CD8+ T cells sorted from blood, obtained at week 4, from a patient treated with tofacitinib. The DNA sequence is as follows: TGTGCCAGCAGCCCCTGGGGGCTCACAGATACGCAGTATTTT. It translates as CASSPWGLTDTQYF. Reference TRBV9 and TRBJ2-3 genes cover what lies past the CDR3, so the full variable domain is DSGVTQTPKHLITATGQRVTLRCSPRSGDLSVYWYQQSLDQGLQFLIQYYNGEERAKGNILERFSAQQFPDLHSELNLSSLELGDSALYFCASSPWGLTDTQYFGPGTRLTVL.